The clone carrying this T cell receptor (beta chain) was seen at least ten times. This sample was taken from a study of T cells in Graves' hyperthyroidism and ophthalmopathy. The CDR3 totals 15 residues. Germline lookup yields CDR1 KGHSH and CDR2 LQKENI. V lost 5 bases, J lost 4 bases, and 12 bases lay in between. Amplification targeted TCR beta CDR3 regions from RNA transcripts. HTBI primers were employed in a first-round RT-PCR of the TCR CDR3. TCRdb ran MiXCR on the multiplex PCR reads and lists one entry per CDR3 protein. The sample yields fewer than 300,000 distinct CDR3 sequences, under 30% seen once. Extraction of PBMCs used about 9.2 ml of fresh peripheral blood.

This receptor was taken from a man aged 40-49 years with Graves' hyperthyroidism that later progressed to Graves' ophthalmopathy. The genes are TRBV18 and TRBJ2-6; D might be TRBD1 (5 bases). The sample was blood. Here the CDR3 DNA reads TGTGCCAGCTCAGCAGACAGTGCCGGGGCCAACGTCCTGACTTTC. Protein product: CASSADSAGANVLTF.